This TCR beta chain was retrieved from a study of beta chain features in type 1 diabetes. About the research overall: Examination of sorted cells across all samples involved more than 100,000,000 cells. Findings of the study overall: PCR might pick shorter templates more often, in the same way for patients and controls.

Stem cell-like memory, regulatory, central memory and naive CD4+ cells were sorted via CD45RO/CCR7/CD25/CD127/CD95/CD27. The V gene's germline CDR1 is SGHTA and CDR2 FQGNSA. CDR3 length equals 16 residues. With 5 bases removed from V and 0 bases from J, the gap between germline ends came to 15 bases. Expressed TCRB transcripts were sequenced, since all the RNA that had been isolated was reverse transcribed. TCRdb's copy holds only in-frame clones and misses some; the assay was immunoSEQ multiplex PCR. The data hold over 120,000 clones, with about 8.7% observed a single time. The sample holds a few counts of this clone. Its specificity is unknown.

The receptor was isolated from a man aged 18 to 29 in good health. The rearrangement joins TRBV7-2 to TRBJ2-3; D possibly corresponds to TRBD2 (5 bases). Sequencing was carried out using central memory CD4+ T cells from blood. Here the CDR3 reads CASSPKGGSSTDTQYF. CDR3 DNA sequence: TGTGCCAGCAGCCCGAAGGGCGGGTCTAGCACAGATACGCAGTATTTT.